This T cell receptor (beta chain) was captured in a study of CD8+CD57+ T cells in acquired aplastic anemia. The CDR3 is 19 residues long. Germline-derived CDR1 and CDR2 are SGHAT and FQNNGV. This clonotype was recorded only once. Sequence at one end of the junction differs from germline and may be a read error. Patients who underwent sequencing had shown CD8+CD57+ cell expansion by flow cytometry. CDR3 and TCR beta VDJ profiling relied on genomic DNA as the template. TCRdb used MiXCR to reprocess the reads, holding one entry per CDR3 protein. The sample records tens of thousands of distinct CDR3 sequences, roughly two thirds being singletons.

The chain joins TRBV11-2 to TRBJ2-5, with 11 bases matching TRBD2. The specimen sequenced was sorted CD4+, CD8+, or CD8+CD57+ T cells (not recorded which) from PBMCs. The TCR comes from a human donor with aplastic anemia. The CDR3 DNA reads as TGTGCCAGCAGCCTGTTACCTAGCGGGGGGCCCCTAAGTTTGGAGACCCAGTGCTTC. Amino acids: CASSLLPSGGPLSLETQCF.